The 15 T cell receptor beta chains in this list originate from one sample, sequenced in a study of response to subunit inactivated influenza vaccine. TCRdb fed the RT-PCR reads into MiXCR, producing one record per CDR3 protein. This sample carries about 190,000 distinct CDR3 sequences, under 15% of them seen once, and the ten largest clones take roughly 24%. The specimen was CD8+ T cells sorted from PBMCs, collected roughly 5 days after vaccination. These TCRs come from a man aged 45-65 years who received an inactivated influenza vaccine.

The CDR3 DNA is TGTGCCAGCAGCTTAGGAGCGGGGGGGCAAGGCTCCTACGAGCAGTACTTC. Protein sequence: CASSLGAGGQGSYEQYF. V usage is TRBV7-6 and J usage is TRBJ2-7, with TRBD2 matching over 10 bases. This CDR3 is built from 17 residues. The germline CDR1 and CDR2 sequences are SGHVS and FNYEAQ. V dropped 1 base and J dropped 0; count of bases not matched to a gene: 6.

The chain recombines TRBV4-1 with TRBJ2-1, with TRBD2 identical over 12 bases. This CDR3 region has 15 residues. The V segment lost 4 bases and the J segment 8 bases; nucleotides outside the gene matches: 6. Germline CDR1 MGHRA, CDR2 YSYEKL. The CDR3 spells CASSRGLAGSDEQFF. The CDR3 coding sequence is TGCGCCAGCAGCCGAGGACTAGCGGGATCGGATGAGCAGTTCTTC.

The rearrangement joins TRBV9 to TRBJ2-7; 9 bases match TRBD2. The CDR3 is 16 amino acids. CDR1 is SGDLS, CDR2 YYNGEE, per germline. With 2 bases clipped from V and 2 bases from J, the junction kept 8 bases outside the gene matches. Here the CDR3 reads CASSVYPSGTPYEQYF. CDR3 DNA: TGTGCCAGCAGCGTTTACCCTAGCGGGACACCCTACGAGCAGTACTTC.

The CDR3 reads CASTKGTNQPQHF. Written as DNA, the CDR3 is TGTGCCAGCACCAAGGGTACCAATCAGCCCCAGCATTTT. The chain links TRBV2 to TRBJ1-5; D not certain. Germline-derived CDR1 and CDR2 are SNHLY and FYNNEI. The CDR3 is 13 amino acids. Trimming shortened V by 7 bases and J by 3 bases, and 10 bases separated the two germline ends. Looking up the rest from reference TRBV2 and TRBJ1-5 gives the full variable domain: EPEVTQTPSHQVTQMGQEVILRCVPISNHLYFYWYRQILGQKVEFLVSFYNNEISEKSEIFDDQFSVERPDGSNFTLKIRSTKLEDSAMYFCASTKGTNQPQHFGDGTRLSIL.

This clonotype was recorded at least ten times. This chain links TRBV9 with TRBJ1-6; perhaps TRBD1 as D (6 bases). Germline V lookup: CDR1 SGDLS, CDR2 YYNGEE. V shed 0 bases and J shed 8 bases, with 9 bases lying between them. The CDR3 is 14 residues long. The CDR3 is CASSVDRVDSPLHF. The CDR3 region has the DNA TGTGCCAGCAGCGTAGACAGGGTAGATTCACCCCTCCACTTT.

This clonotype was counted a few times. Here the CDR3 reads CASMASGGTYEQYF. The DNA of the CDR3 is TGCGCCAGCATGGCCAGCGGGGGGACCTACGAGCAGTACTTC. This chain links TRBV5-1 with TRBJ2-7; 9 bases are a match to TRBD2. The V segment lost 6 bases and the J segment 2 bases; nucleotides outside the gene matches: 6. Germline loops: CDR1 SGHRS, CDR2 YFSETQ. The CDR3 contains 14 residues.

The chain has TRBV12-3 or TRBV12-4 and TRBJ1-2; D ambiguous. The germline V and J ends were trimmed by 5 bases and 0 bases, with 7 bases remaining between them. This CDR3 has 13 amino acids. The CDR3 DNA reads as TGTGCCAGCAGTACAGAGCCTAACTATGGCTACACCTTC. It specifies CASSTEPNYGYTF.

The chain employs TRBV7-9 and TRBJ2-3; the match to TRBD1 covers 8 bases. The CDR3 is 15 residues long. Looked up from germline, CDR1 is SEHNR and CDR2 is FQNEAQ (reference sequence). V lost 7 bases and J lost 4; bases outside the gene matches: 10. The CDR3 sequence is CASTQRTGPPDTQYF. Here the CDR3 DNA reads TGTGCCAGCACCCAAAGGACAGGGCCCCCAGATACGCAGTATTTT.

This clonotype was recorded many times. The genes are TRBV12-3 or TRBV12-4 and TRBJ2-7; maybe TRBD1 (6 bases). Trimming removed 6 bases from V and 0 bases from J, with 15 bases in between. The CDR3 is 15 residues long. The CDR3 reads CASRAGTKSSYEQYF. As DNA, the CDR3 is TGTGCCAGCAGGGCCGGGACAAAGAGCTCCTACGAGCAGTACTTC.

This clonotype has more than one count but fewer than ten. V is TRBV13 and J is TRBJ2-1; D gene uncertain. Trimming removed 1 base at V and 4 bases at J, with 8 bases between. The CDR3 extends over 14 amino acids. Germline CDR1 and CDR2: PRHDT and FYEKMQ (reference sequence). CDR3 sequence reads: CASSLESLYNEQFF. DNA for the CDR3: TGTGCCAGCAGCTTAGAATCCTTATACAATGAGCAGTTCTTC. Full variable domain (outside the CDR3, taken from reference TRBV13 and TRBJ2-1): AAGVIQSPRHLIKEKRETATLKCYPIPRHDTVYWYQQGPGQDPQFLISFYEKMQSDKGSIPDRFSAQQFSDYHSELNMSSLELGDSALYFCASSLESLYNEQFFGPGTRLTVL.

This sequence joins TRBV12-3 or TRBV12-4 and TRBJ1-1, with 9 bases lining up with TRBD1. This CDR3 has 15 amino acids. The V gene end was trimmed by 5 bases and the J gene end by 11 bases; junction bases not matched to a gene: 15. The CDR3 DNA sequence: TGTGCCAGCAGTCCGTCCCGGGACAGGGTTCAACCCGCTTTCTTT. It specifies CASSPSRDRVQPAFF.

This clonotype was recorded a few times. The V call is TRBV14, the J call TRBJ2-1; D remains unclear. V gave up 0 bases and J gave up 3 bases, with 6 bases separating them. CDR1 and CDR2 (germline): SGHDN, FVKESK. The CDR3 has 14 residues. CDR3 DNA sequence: TGTGCCAGCAGCCAAGAGAACTTCTACAATGAGCAGTTCTTC. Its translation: CASSQENFYNEQFF.

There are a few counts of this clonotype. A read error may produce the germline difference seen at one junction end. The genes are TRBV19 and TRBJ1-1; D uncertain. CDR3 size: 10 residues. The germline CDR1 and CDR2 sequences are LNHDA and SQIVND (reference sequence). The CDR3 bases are TGTGCCAGTAGTAACAATGAAGCTTTCTTT. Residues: CASSNNEAFF.

CDR3 loop: CASSHLRPGLETETQYF. The CDR3 DNA follows: TGTGCCAGCAGCCACCTAAGACCGGGACTAGAAACCGAGACCCAGTACTTC. The chain has TRBV3-1 and TRBJ2-5, with 8 positions matching TRBD2. Germline V gene sequence: CDR1 LGHDT, CDR2 YNNKEL (reference sequence). The length of the CDR3 is 17 residues. The ends lost 3 bases at V and 5 bases at J; junction bases unmatched: 14.

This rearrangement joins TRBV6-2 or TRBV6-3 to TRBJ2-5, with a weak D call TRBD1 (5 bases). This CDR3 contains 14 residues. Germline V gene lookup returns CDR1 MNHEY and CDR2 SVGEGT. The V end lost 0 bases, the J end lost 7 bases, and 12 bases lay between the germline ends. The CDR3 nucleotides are TGTGCCAGCAGTTACTCGGACATCGTCGGGACCCAGTACTTC. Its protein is CASSYSDIVGTQYF.